A selection of T cell receptor beta chains follows, all from one sample in a study of control samples from healthy donors and cancer patients. TCRdb keeps only in-frame clones here, not all; method: immunoSEQ multiplex PCR. This table has fewer than 120,000 clones, 88% appearing once. What was sequenced was PBMCs. The receptor source for this set is a woman aged 60-70 years with lung cancer. The CDR3 runs from the conserved cysteine through the conserved F or W. Fields, in order: V gene, clone size, D gene, J gene, CDR3 protein, CDR3 DNA. A D gene is named only where the DNA matches it firmly. Clone size is given for some rows only: seen once, a few or many times, or a class if the clone is expanded.

v_call: TRBV19; clone_size: .; d_call: TRBD2; j_call: TRBJ2-5; cdr3_aa: CASSIGHREAETQYF; cdr3_nt: TGTGCCAGTAGTATAGGCCATCGGGAGGCGGAGACCCAGTACTTC
v_call: TRBV18; clone_size: .; d_call: .; j_call: TRBJ2-7; cdr3_aa: CASSPFSGTALEQYF; cdr3_nt: TGTGCCAGCTCACCATTCTCCGGGACGGCTTTAGAGCAGTACTTC
v_call: TRBV5-1; clone_size: .; d_call: .; j_call: TRBJ2-5; cdr3_aa: CASSLGRGYEETQYF; cdr3_nt: TGCGCCAGCAGCTTGGGAAGAGGCTACGAGGAGACCCAGTACTTC
v_call: TRBV25-1; clone_size: .; d_call: .; j_call: TRBJ2-1; cdr3_aa: CASSESSLGQGDNEQFF; cdr3_nt: TGTGCCAGCAGTGAATCGTCTCTGGGGCAGGGTGACAATGAGCAGTTCTTC
v_call: TRBV6-2/TRBV6-3; clone_size: .; d_call: TRBD2; j_call: TRBJ2-1; cdr3_aa: CASSYPLAGGPSYNEQFF; cdr3_nt: TGTGCCAGCAGTTACCCGCTAGCGGGGGGCCCCTCCTACAATGAGCAGTTCTTC
v_call: TRBV15; clone_size: .; d_call: .; j_call: TRBJ2-3; cdr3_aa: CATSAQGMDTQYF; cdr3_nt: TGTGCCACCAGCGCGCAGGGTATGGATACGCAGTATTTT
v_call: TRBV5-6; clone_size: .; d_call: TRBD1; j_call: TRBJ2-5; cdr3_aa: CASSAGQGARETQYF; cdr3_nt: TGTGCCAGCAGCGCCGGACAGGGGGCTCGGGAGACCCAGTACTTC
v_call: TRBV4-2; clone_size: .; d_call: TRBD1; j_call: TRBJ2-1; cdr3_aa: CASSQGQGQQGEQFF; cdr3_nt: TGTGCCAGCAGCCAAGGACAGGGTCAACAGGGTGAGCAGTTCTTC
v_call: TRBV3-1/TRBV3-2; clone_size: .; d_call: TRBD2; j_call: TRBJ2-7; cdr3_aa: CASSQGGLAGGYEQYF; cdr3_nt: TGTGCCAGCAGCCAAGGGGGACTAGCGGGAGGCTACGAGCAGTACTTC
v_call: TRBV18; clone_size: .; d_call: .; j_call: TRBJ2-3; cdr3_aa: CASSPPRLTVGDTQYF; cdr3_nt: TGTGCCAGCTCACCACCGAGGCTGACAGTAGGAGATACGCAGTATTTT
v_call: TRBV29-1; clone_size: .; d_call: .; j_call: TRBJ2-3; cdr3_aa: CSVEEGGRADTQYF; cdr3_nt: TGCAGCGTTGAAGAAGGGGGGAGGGCAGATACGCAGTATTTT
v_call: TRBV9; clone_size: .; d_call: TRBD2; j_call: TRBJ2-2; cdr3_aa: CASSPRTSGVTGELFF; cdr3_nt: TGTGCCAGCAGCCCCAGGACTAGCGGGGTCACCGGGGAGCTGTTTTTT
v_call: TRBV15; clone_size: few; d_call: .; j_call: TRBJ1-1; cdr3_aa: CATSRVDTEAFF; cdr3_nt: TGTGCCACCAGCAGGGTGGACACTGAAGCTTTCTTT
v_call: TRBV27; clone_size: .; d_call: .; j_call: TRBJ1-5; cdr3_aa: CASSLEWTNQPQHF; cdr3_nt: TGTGCCAGCAGTTTAGAGTGGACAAATCAGCCCCAGCATTTT
v_call: TRBV12-5; clone_size: .; d_call: .; j_call: TRBJ1-5; cdr3_aa: CASGAQTRYQPQHF; cdr3_nt: TGTGCTAGTGGTGCTCAAACAAGGTATCAGCCCCAGCATTTT
v_call: TRBV5-5; clone_size: .; d_call: .; j_call: TRBJ1-1; cdr3_aa: CASILQGDTEAFF; cdr3_nt: TGTGCCAGCATCCTACAGGGAGACACTGAAGCTTTCTTT
v_call: TRBV27; clone_size: .; d_call: TRBD1; j_call: TRBJ1-4; cdr3_aa: CASGGTAANEKLFF; cdr3_nt: TGTGCCAGCGGGGGGACAGCGGCTAATGAAAAACTGTTTTTT
v_call: TRBV29-1; clone_size: once; d_call: TRBD2; j_call: TRBJ2-5; cdr3_aa: CSVGGPSGKRGETQYF; cdr3_nt: TGCAGCGTTGGCGGGCCTAGCGGAAAACGGGGAGAGACCCAGTACTTC
v_call: TRBV9; clone_size: .; d_call: .; j_call: TRBJ1-2; cdr3_aa: CASTSSGTNYGYTF; cdr3_nt: TGTGCCAGCACTTCTTCCGGGACTAACTATGGCTACACCTTC
v_call: TRBV5-8; clone_size: .; d_call: .; j_call: TRBJ2-5; cdr3_aa: CASTSVGTTETQYF; cdr3_nt: TGTGCCAGCACCTCCGTCGGCACAACAGAGACCCAGTACTTC
v_call: TRBV5-1; clone_size: .; d_call: TRBD1; j_call: TRBJ1-4; cdr3_aa: CASRTGQLATNEKLFF; cdr3_nt: TGCGCCAGCAGAACGGGACAGCTCGCAACTAATGAAAAACTGTTTTTT
v_call: TRBV16; clone_size: .; d_call: .; j_call: TRBJ1-1; cdr3_aa: CASSARASGLAFF; cdr3_nt: TGTGCCAGCAGCGCTCGGGCTTCGGGTTTGGCTTTCTTT
v_call: TRBV6-2/TRBV6-3; clone_size: .; d_call: .; j_call: TRBJ1-2; cdr3_aa: CASSYSSTAGHGYTF; cdr3_nt: TGTGCCAGCAGTTACTCGAGTACGGCAGGGCATGGCTACACCTTC
v_call: TRBV4-2; clone_size: .; d_call: .; j_call: TRBJ1-3; cdr3_aa: CASSQVLYDGATSGNTIYF; cdr3_nt: TGTGCCAGCAGCCAAGTACTGTACGACGGAGCCACATCTGGAAACACCATATATTTT